This section outlines one TCR beta chain sequence together with its context. This sample was taken from a study of technical replicates of blood from a handful of donors. Germline V gene sequence: CDR1 MGHDK, CDR2 SYGVNS. After removal of 2 bases from V and 0 bases from J, the junction contained 6 bases not matched to a gene. The CDR3 has 16 amino acids. Sequenced by immunoSEQ multiplex PCR; TCRdb stores in-frame clones only, minus some. The sample carries some 66,000 clones, approximately 87% recorded once. The clonotype comes from a human donor in good health. Some clones in this sample may be carry-over from other donors' samples. The source material was PBMCs. This chain uses TRBV25-1 with TRBJ2-5; 7 bases fit TRBD2. CDR3 nucleotides: TGTGCCAGCAGTGAACCTGGGGGGGGGTACCAAGAGACCCAGTACTTC. This encodes CASSEPGGGYQETQYF.